This T cell receptor beta chain stems from a study of shared clonotypes between healthy human individuals (dated by TCRdb to 2020 to 2022). With regard to the full study: The cohort included a few men and a couple of women between 18 and 49 years of age. To estimate repertoire size and how much clonotypes are shared between individuals, the study performed deep sequencing of blood TCR repertoires from a few healthy adults. Per donor, three plates each were used for CD4 naive and CD4 memory, two for CD8 naive, and one for CD8 memory. Between about 0.8 and 9 billion PBMCs per donor were obtained by leukapheresis. Different laboratories and diverse techniques were used to prepare libraries and sequence TCR repertoires, to increase sequencing depth and limit assay-specific biases. General findings and caveats noted by the study authors: Pairwise subsampling indicated that sequencing depth was expected to affect the degree of clonotype sharing among donors. Sampling was limited to blood, and TCR repertoires in tissue likely differ from TCR repertoires in blood. The genetic and exposure-history diversity represented was limited by the small number of donors. Across four donors, about 5.2% of naive CD4, over 3% of naive CD8, approximately 2.5% of memory CD4, and approximately 0.42% of memory CD8 clonotypes were shared. Higher generation probabilities were observed for clonotypes shared by all four sorted-subset donors than for non-shared clonotypes. Naive subsets generally had larger estimated clonotype richness than memory subsets. Rarefaction of sorted-subset datasets indicated incomplete sequencing despite the large sequencing depth.

As regards this clone: Its recognized antigen is unknown. No much larger clonotype is one base removed from it; base qualities were not supplied.

Spanning cysteine to phenylalanine, the CDR3 consists of 13 amino acids. This entry keeps only the CDR3 DNA: 39 bases, framed from base 1. Reading the germline V gene gives CDR1 SGHTA and CDR2 FQGTGA. Trimming accounts for 4 bases at V and 13 bases at J, while the number of junction bases matched to no gene is 6. Donors were healthy HIV-negative adults with no recently reported acute infections or vaccinations. Only Caucasian adults living in Nashville, Tennessee, USA were represented among the donors. CD4+ T cells were enriched by magnetic negative selection, after which naive cells were positively selected on CD45RA and the negative fraction was taken as the memory subset. Blood was obtained by leukapheresis, after which PBMCs were separated by Ficoll-Histopaque density gradient centrifugation and cryopreserved in liquid nitrogen vapor phase. Analytical flow cytometry was used to check the purity and quantity of every magnetically sorted T cell population. Each sorted fraction had its genomic DNA isolated and then quantified by UV absorbance on a Nanodrop 2000c.

Using the deep immunoSEQ assay, TCR CDR3 regions were amplified from genomic DNA by multiplex PCR. Extracted genomic DNA from each cell subset was distributed evenly across all wells of several immunoSEQ 96-well plates, and each plate was treated as a replicate. Each replicate PCR for sorted subsets received 200 ng genomic DNA, equal to roughly 33,000 T cell genomes. The purified libraries were quantified using a Qubit 3.0 fluorometer, sized with a Bioanalyzer 2100, and then quantified again using the KAPA Library Quantification kit. A separate single-read 150-cycle Illumina NextSeq 550 flow cell was used to sequence each immunoSEQ 96-well plate. As for how the authors treated the data: The immunoSEQ output contained only junctional sequences without quality scores, so filtering could not match that applied to full-length reads. Sequences were annotated with PyIR, a Python wrapper for IgBLAST v1.9, using IMGT germline references to assign V/J genes and CDR3. Reads were removed for weak V/J assignments (E-value above 1e-6), missing CDR3, stop codons, out-of-frame junctions, or ambiguous translated residues. V3J clonotypes were defined as sequences sharing the same inferred V gene, J gene, and CDR3 amino acid sequence. The percentage overlap between two repertoires was calculated by dividing the number of shared unique clonotypes by the size of the smaller repertoire. Repertoire richness was assessed with RTK rarefaction, the Chao1 estimator, and Recon v2.1 estimates of unobserved clonotypes. Generation probabilities were computed with OLGA for all TCRbeta clonotypes obtained by the gDNA method from a handful of donors. TCRdb carries this immuneACCESS record with in-frame sequences only. Its versions omit some clonotypes, under half of them owing to an unresolved V gene in the studies checked, with the rest unexplained. V and J calls and clone size are copied from that table; D and trimming were computed from the DNA. This sample lists approximately 1.5 million clones; approximately 98.5% were detected once. Roughly 0.36% of the sample lies in the top ten.

Sequencing was performed on naive CD4+ T cells sorted from blood. The cell subset or site label corresponds to: CD45RA+ positively selected. This receptor chain uses TRBV7-3 and TRBJ2-1, and TRBD2 matches 11 of the central bases. The sequence came from a man younger than 40 in good health. CDR3 protein: CASSSGTSGTQFF. The DNA is as follows: TGTGCCAGCAGCTCGGGGACTAGCGGAACACAGTTCTTC.